The sequence of this T cell receptor (beta chain) was determined in a study of T cells in Graves' hyperthyroidism and ophthalmopathy. When ophthalmopathy did not progress within 18 months, Graves' hyperthyroidism was considered stable. The study excluded patients with uncontrolled infection, other autoimmune disease, pregnancy or lactation. Turning to this clonotype: Its antigen remains unknown.

Germline V CDR1 and CDR2: SEHNR, FQNEAQ (reference sequence). The CDR3 has 14 amino acids. Trimming took 4 bases from V and 8 from J; bases not matched to a gene: 6. Broader study findings: Within blood appeared most thyroid clonotypes that had expanded above 0.001.

Amplified TCR beta CDR3 regions came from RNA transcripts. TCR CDR3 regions were first amplified by RT-PCR with HTBI primers. MiXCR, applied by TCRdb to the multiplex PCR reads, yields one record per CDR3 protein. The sample lists over 45,000 distinct CDR3 sequences, more than 40% occurring once. This clonotype originated in a woman in her fifties or sixties with Graves' hyperthyroidism. The sequenced sample was peripheral blood or thyroid tissue (not recorded which). The chain employs TRBV7-9 and TRBJ1-2; TRBD1 matches 11 bases. The CDR3 DNA reads as TGTGCCAGCAGCTCAGGACAGGGGGCGCGGGGCTACACCTTC. This encodes CASSSGQGARGYTF.